Listed below are T cell receptor beta chains from one sample, sequenced in a study of blood T cell repertoires in COVID-19. Produced via immunoSEQ multiplex PCR; TCRdb's table is partial and in-frame only. The sample has about 160,000 clones; under 90% are singletons. Sequenced: PBMCs or T cells enriched from blood (not recorded which). These TCRs come from a woman between 50 and 59 years old who had recovered from COVID-19. Each CDR3 is given with its conserved first and last residue. The D gene is left open where the match is weak. Rows give clone size only sometimes, using once, few, many, or a class for an expanded clone.

D gene	J gene	V gene	clone size	CDR3 DNA	CDR3 protein
NA	TRBJ2-1	TRBV7-9	NA	TGTGCCAGCAGCCGAGAGGTCTCATCAAATGAGCAGTTCTTC	CASSREVSSNEQFF
NA	TRBJ1-1	TRBV4-3	many	TGCGCCAGCAGCCAAGATAGGTCAGCGATCACTGAAGCTTTCTTT	CASSQDRSAITEAFF
NA	TRBJ2-5	TRBV11-2	NA	TGTGCCAGCAGCTCCGCCGAGGGCGTAAGACAAGAGACCCAGTACTTC	CASSSAEGVRQETQYF
TRBD1	TRBJ1-6	TRBV7-2	NA	TGTGCCAGCAGCTTTCGACAGGGTAATTCACCCCTCCACTTT	CASSFRQGNSPLHF
NA	TRBJ2-7	TRBV7-8	NA	TGTGCCAGCAGCTTACAGGGATCGGTCGAGCAGTACTTC	CASSLQGSVEQYF
NA	TRBJ1-2	TRBV12-3/TRBV12-4	few	TGTGCCAGCAGCAAGGGGGAGTATGGCTACACCTTC	CASSKGEYGYTF
NA	TRBJ2-5	TRBV7-9	NA	TGTGCCAGCAGCGTGATGGACACAGCTCAAGAGACCCAGTACTTC	CASSVMDTAQETQYF
TRBD1	TRBJ1-6	TRBV5-1	NA	TGCGCCAGCACCACGGGGACAGGGTCTTATTCACCCCTCCACTTT	CASTTGTGSYSPLHF
NA	TRBJ1-5	TRBV6-1	NA	TGTGCCAGCAGTGAACAGGGCGATCAGCCCCAGCATTTT	CASSEQGDQPQHF
TRBD2	TRBJ2-5	TRBV5-4	NA	TGTGCCAGCAGCTGGCTAGCGGGAGGGTTGGAGACCCAGTACTTC	CASSWLAGGLETQYF
NA	TRBJ2-7	TRBV14	NA	TGTGCCAGCAGCCAAGATCCAGGTTCTTCCTACGAGCAGTACTTC	CASSQDPGSSYEQYF
NA	TRBJ2-2	TRBV7-3	once	TGTGCCAGCAGCTTATCTTCCCACACCGGGGAGCTGTTTTTT	CASSLSSHTGELFF
NA	TRBJ2-7	TRBV21-1	NA	TGTGCCAGCAGCGGAGGGGCCGAGGGCAGAAGCTCCTACGAGCAGTACTTC	CASSGGAEGRSSYEQYF
NA	TRBJ2-1	TRBV20-1	NA	TGCAGTGCTAGTTTCCCGGGGTCCCTTCCAAATGAGCAGTTCTTC	CSASFPGSLPNEQFF
NA	TRBJ1-2	TRBV7-9	NA	TGTGCCAGCAGCTTAAATGAGGTGGCAGGGGATGGCTACACCTTC	CASSLNEVAGDGYTF
NA	TRBJ2-5	TRBV5-1	NA	TGCGCCAGCAGCTGGGGCGGGACGACAGAAACCCAGTACTTC	CASSWGGTTETQYF
TRBD2	TRBJ2-1	TRBV11-2	many	TGTGCCAGCAGCCAAGGACGAGCGGGATCGACGACTGAGCAGTTCTTC	CASSQGRAGSTTEQFF
TRBD2	TRBJ2-1	TRBV9	NA	TGTGCCAGCAGCGGGGGGACTAGCCCCTACAATGAGCAGTTCTTC	CASSGGTSPYNEQFF
NA	TRBJ2-7	TRBV18	NA	TGTGCCAGCTCTACAGGCTATCTCTCCGAGCAGTACTTC	CASSTGYLSEQYF
TRBD1	TRBJ2-7	TRBV14	few	TGTGCCAGCAGCCCCGGGACAGCGACCTACGAGCAGTACTTC	CASSPGTATYEQYF
TRBD1	TRBJ1-4	TRBV7-2	few	TGTGCCAGCAGCCCGGGGACAGGGGGTAATGAAAAACTGTTTTTT	CASSPGTGGNEKLFF
TRBD1	TRBJ1-6	TRBV27	NA	TGTGCCACCAGCCGGACAGGGGTCTATAATTCACCCCTCCACTTT	CATSRTGVYNSPLHF
NA	TRBJ2-3	TRBV6-2/TRBV6-3	NA	TGTGCCAGCAGTTTAACTAGCCGATCTAGCACAGATACGCAGTATTTT	CASSLTSRSSTDTQYF
TRBD2	TRBJ2-1	TRBV11-2	NA	TGTGCCAGCAGCTTAGTTCTAGCGGGAGTTAAGCTCGGCAATGAGCAGTTCTTC	CASSLVLAGVKLGNEQFF
TRBD1	TRBJ2-6	TRBV7-3	NA	TGTGCCAGCAGATCCCCCCGGGACAGCTCTTCAACTGGGGCCAACGTCCTGACTTTC	CASRSPRDSSSTGANVLTF
TRBD2	TRBJ2-7	TRBV28	NA	TGTGCCAGCAGTTTGGCGGGAGGTCAGTACTTC	CASSLAGGQYF
NA	TRBJ1-1	TRBV11-2	once	TGTGCCAGCAGCGACGCGGGACGGCTGAACACTGAAGCTTTCTTT	CASSDAGRLNTEAFF
NA	TRBJ2-5	TRBV4-2	once	TGTGCCAGCAGCCAAGGGGTCGCGGTCCAAGAGACCCAGTACTTC	CASSQGVAVQETQYF
TRBD2	TRBJ2-7	TRBV12-3/TRBV12-4	NA	TGTGCCAGCAGCCGGGGGGGCTACGAGCAGTACTTC	CASSRGGYEQYF
NA	TRBJ2-7	TRBV20-1	NA	TGCAGTGCTAATCTCCAGGGAACGACATACTTC	CSANLQGTTYF
NA	TRBJ1-2	TRBV7-9	many	TGTGCCAGCATCTCGGTCTATGGCTACACCTTC	CASISVYGYTF
TRBD2	TRBJ2-7	TRBV5-1	NA	TGCGCCAGCAGCTTGGGGGCGGGAGGGCCAGACGAGCAGTACTTC	CASSLGAGGPDEQYF
NA	TRBJ2-4	TRBV19	NA	TGTGCCAGTAGTAGCCCCGGGAACATTCAGTACTTC	CASSSPGNIQYF
NA	TRBJ1-2	TRBV28	NA	TGTGCCAGCTTCTCCAGGGTCTATGGCTACACCTTC	CASFSRVYGYTF
TRBD2	TRBJ2-7	TRBV28	NA	TGTGCCAGCAGTACCCCTAGCGGAAGACTTTACGAGCAGTACTTC	CASSTPSGRLYEQYF
NA	TRBJ2-7	TRBV4-1	few	TGCGCCAGCAGCCCGACTAGTGGGTACGAGCAGTACTTC	CASSPTSGYEQYF